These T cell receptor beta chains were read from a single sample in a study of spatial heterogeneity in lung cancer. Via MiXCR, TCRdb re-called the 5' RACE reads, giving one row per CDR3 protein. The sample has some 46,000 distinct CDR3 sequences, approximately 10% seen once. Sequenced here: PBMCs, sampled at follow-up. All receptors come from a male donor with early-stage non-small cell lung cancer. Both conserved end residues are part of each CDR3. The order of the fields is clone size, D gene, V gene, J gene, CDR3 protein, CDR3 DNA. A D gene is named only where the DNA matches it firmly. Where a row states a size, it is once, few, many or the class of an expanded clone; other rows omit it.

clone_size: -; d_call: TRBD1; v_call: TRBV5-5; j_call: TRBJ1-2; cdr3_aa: CASSFFDRVNYGYTF; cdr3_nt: TGTGCCAGCAGCTTTTTTGACAGGGTTAACTATGGCTACACCTTC
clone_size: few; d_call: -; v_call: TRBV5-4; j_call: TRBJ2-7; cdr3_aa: CASSLWGYEQYF; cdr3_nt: TGTGCCAGCAGCTTGTGGGGGTACGAGCAGTACTTC
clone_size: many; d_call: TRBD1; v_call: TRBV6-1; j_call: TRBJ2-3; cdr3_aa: CASRIGQGLTDTQYF; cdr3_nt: TGTGCCAGCAGAATAGGACAGGGCCTCACAGATACGCAGTATTTT
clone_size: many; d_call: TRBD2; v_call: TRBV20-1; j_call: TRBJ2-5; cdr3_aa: CSARPGGGGQETQYF; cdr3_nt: TGCAGTGCCCGCCCGGGGGGTGGGGGCCAAGAGACCCAGTACTTC
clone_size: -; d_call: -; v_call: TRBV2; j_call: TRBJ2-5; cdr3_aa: CASRENKVGETQYF; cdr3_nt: TGTGCCAGCAGGGAAAACAAGGTTGGGGAGACCCAGTACTTC
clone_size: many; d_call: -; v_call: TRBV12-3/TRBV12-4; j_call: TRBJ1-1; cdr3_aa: CASSVYSGSILF; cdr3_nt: TGTGCCAGCTCAGTTTACTCCGGAAGTATTCTCTTT
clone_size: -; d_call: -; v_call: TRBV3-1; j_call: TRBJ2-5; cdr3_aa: CASSQDQMTKYQETQYF; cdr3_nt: TGTGCCAGCAGCCAAGATCAAATGACAAAATACCAAGAGACCCAGTACTTC
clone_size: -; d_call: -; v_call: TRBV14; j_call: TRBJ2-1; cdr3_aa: CASSQERLSSYNEQFF; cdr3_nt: TGTGCCAGCAGCCAAGAAAGACTAAGCTCCTACAATGAGCAGTTCTTC
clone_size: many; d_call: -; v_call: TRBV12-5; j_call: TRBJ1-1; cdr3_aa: CASGSQANTEAFF; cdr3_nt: TGTGCTAGTGGCTCCCAGGCGAACACTGAAGCTTTCTTT
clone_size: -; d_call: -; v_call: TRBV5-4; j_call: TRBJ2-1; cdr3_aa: CASSLDAHNEQFF; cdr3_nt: TGTGCCAGCAGCTTGGACGCCCACAATGAGCAGTTCTTC
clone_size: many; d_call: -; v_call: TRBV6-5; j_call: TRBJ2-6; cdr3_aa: CASSRPGANVLTF; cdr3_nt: TGTGCCAGCAGCCGCCCTGGGGCCAACGTCCTGACTTTC
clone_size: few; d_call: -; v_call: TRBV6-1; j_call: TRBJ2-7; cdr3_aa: CASGWRGRADEQYF; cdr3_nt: TGTGCCAGCGGTTGGCGGGGTAGGGCGGACGAGCAGTACTTC
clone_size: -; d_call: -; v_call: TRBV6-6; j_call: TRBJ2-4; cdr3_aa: CASSSDRPKNIQYF; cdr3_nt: TGTGCCAGCAGTTCCGACAGGCCCAAAAACATTCAGTACTTC
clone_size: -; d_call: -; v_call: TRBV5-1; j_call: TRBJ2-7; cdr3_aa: CASSLGADSSYEQYF; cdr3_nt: TGCGCCAGCAGCTTGGGGGCGGATTCCTCCTACGAGCAGTACTTC
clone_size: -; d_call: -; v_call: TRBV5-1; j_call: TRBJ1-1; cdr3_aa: CASSQTPWALEAFF; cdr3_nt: TGCGCCAGCAGCCAGACACCTTGGGCCCTGGAAGCTTTCTTT
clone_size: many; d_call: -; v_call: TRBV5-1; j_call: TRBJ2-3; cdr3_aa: CASSFRDLKDTQYF; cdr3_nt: TGCGCCAGCAGCTTCAGGGATTTAAAAGATACGCAGTATTTT
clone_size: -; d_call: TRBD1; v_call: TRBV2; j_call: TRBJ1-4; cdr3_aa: CASRDRGPATNEKLFF; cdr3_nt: TGTGCCAGCAGGGACAGGGGACCTGCAACTAATGAAAAACTGTTTTTT
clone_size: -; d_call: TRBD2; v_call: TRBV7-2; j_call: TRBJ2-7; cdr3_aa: CASSQRTSGASGRYEQYF; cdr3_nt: TGTGCCAGCAGCCAACGGACTAGCGGGGCCTCGGGAAGGTACGAGCAGTACTTC